The present entry profiles one T cell receptor (beta chain) with its context. It was with 60 Vbeta and 13 Jbeta primers that the PCR ran. Clones were sequenced by immunoSEQ multiplex PCR, and TCRdb holds only the in-frame ones, with some missing. In the table there are more than 95,000 clones, approximately 69% of which are singletons. The data belong to a study of cytomegalovirus exposure and HLA in healthy donors. V was pared by 3 bases and J by 4 bases, with 5 bases of the junction left unmatched. This CDR3 is built from 14 residues. Per germline, CDR1 SQVTM and CDR2 ANQGSEA. Sequencing was done on a sample of PBMCs. The chain recombines TRBV29-1 with TRBJ1-2, with TRBD1 identical over 10 bases. This sequence was found in a woman aged 45-60 years in good health and CMV-seropositive. CDR3 nucleotide sequence: TGCAGCGTTGATACGGGACAGGGGAGCTATGGCTACACCTTC. Protein sequence: CSVDTGQGSYGYTF.